This is a list of T cell receptor beta chains from one sample in a study of brain T cells in children with intractable seizures. Assay used: immunoSEQ multiplex PCR; TCRdb lists only in-frame clones, some missing. The table lists 300,000 to 400,000 clones, over 85% of them singletons. Sequencing used peripheral blood, obtained roughly 5 months after surgery. These receptors originate from a boy in the first two years of life with tuberous sclerosis and intractable seizures. The CDR3 runs from the conserved cysteine through the conserved F or W. D genes are given only for firm matches. Clone size is shown for a subset of rows, as once, few, many or a class of expanded clone.

CDR3: CASSLVQPNTEAFF
DNA: TGTGCCAGCAGCTTGGTTCAGCCGAACACTGAAGCTTTCTTT
size: once
V: TRBV7-9
J: TRBJ1-1
D: NA

CDR3: CAGGLQERETQYF
DNA: TGTGCCGGCGGGCTACAGGAACGGGAGACCCAGTACTTC
size: NA
V: TRBV6-5
J: TRBJ2-5
D: NA

CDR3: CASSGLSGRAHEQFF
DNA: TGTGCCAGCAGCGGCCTTAGCGGGAGGGCTCATGAGCAGTTCTTC
size: NA
V: TRBV9
J: TRBJ2-1
D: TRBD2

CDR3: CASSQGGGVVNTEAFF
DNA: TGCGCCAGCAGCCAGGGAGGGGGAGTCGTGAACACTGAAGCTTTCTTT
size: NA
V: TRBV4-1
J: TRBJ1-1
D: NA

CDR3: CASSLSPNTGELFF
DNA: TGTGCCAGCAGCTTATCTCCAAACACCGGGGAGCTGTTTTTT
size: once
V: TRBV7-3
J: TRBJ2-2
D: NA

CDR3: CASSLVPSFGRTNEKLFF
DNA: TGTGCCAGCAGCTTAGTTCCTTCGTTTGGCAGGACGAATGAAAAACTGTTTTTT
size: NA
V: TRBV7-6
J: TRBJ1-4
D: NA

CDR3: CASSDSDTGELFF
DNA: TGTGCCAGCAGTGACTCAGACACCGGGGAGCTGTTTTTT
size: NA
V: TRBV6-4
J: TRBJ2-2
D: NA

CDR3: CASSYSSPVRNEQFF
DNA: TGTGCCAGCAGTTACTCATCCCCGGTTAGGAATGAGCAGTTCTTC
size: NA
V: TRBV6-5
J: TRBJ2-1
D: NA

CDR3: CASSPQLVNGYTF
DNA: TGTGCCAGCAGCCCCCAACTGGTGAATGGCTACACCTTC
size: NA
V: TRBV6-2/TRBV6-3
J: TRBJ1-2
D: NA

CDR3: CASSDRPSLGTEAFF
DNA: TGTGCCAGCAGTGACAGGCCGTCCCTAGGCACTGAAGCTTTCTTT
size: NA
V: TRBV6-1
J: TRBJ1-1
D: NA

CDR3: CASSVATRGSGANVLTF
DNA: TGTGCCAGCAGCGTAGCTACTAGGGGGAGTGGGGCCAACGTCCTGACTTTC
size: NA
V: TRBV9
J: TRBJ2-6
D: NA

CDR3: CAWSDLGEEAFF
DNA: TGTGCCTGGAGTGACCTGGGAGAAGAAGCTTTCTTT
size: NA
V: TRBV30
J: TRBJ1-1
D: NA

CDR3: CASSFGQANYGYTF
DNA: TGTGCCAGCAGTTTTGGGCAGGCTAACTATGGCTACACCTTC
size: NA
V: TRBV28
J: TRBJ1-2
D: NA

CDR3: CASSYSRAPGNEQFF
DNA: TGTGCCAGCAGTTACTCGAGGGCCCCGGGCAATGAGCAGTTCTTC
size: NA
V: TRBV6-5
J: TRBJ2-1
D: NA

CDR3: CASSQEGHSGGEQFF
DNA: TGTGCCAGCAGTCAGGAGGGGCATTCGGGGGGTGAGCAGTTCTTC
size: NA
V: TRBV6-4
J: TRBJ2-1
D: TRBD2

CDR3: CASRARDRRTDTQYF
DNA: TGTGCCAGCAGAGCGAGGGACCGGCGCACAGATACGCAGTATTTT
size: NA
V: TRBV4-2
J: TRBJ2-3
D: NA

CDR3: CASSFSGLHSGANVLTF
DNA: TGTGCCAGCAGCTTCTCTGGACTGCACTCTGGGGCCAACGTCCTGACTTTC
size: NA
V: TRBV7-9
J: TRBJ2-6
D: NA

CDR3: CASSLGWQRSGANVLTF
DNA: TGTGCCAGCAGCTTAGGCTGGCAGCGCTCTGGGGCCAACGTCCTGACTTTC
size: NA
V: TRBV7-9
J: TRBJ2-6
D: NA

CDR3: CASSLSDRGYGYTF
DNA: TGTGCCAGCAGTTTATCGGACAGGGGCTATGGCTACACCTTC
size: once
V: TRBV28
J: TRBJ1-2
D: TRBD1

CDR3: CASSPEGVITEAFF
DNA: TGTGCCAGCAGCCCCGAAGGGGTCATCACTGAAGCTTTCTTT
size: NA
V: TRBV7-6
J: TRBJ1-1
D: NA

CDR3: CASSFKPGGYNEQFF
DNA: TGTGCCAGCAGCTTTAAGCCAGGGGGCTACAATGAGCAGTTCTTC
size: NA
V: TRBV5-4
J: TRBJ2-1
D: TRBD1

CDR3: CASSWGPGELFF
DNA: TGTGCCAGCAGTTGGGGTCCCGGGGAGCTGTTTTTT
size: NA
V: TRBV5-6
J: TRBJ2-2
D: NA

CDR3: CSVEGVNSSYEQYF
DNA: TGCAGCGTTGAAGGCGTTAATAGCTCCTACGAGCAGTACTTC
size: NA
V: TRBV29-1
J: TRBJ2-7
D: NA

CDR3: CASSLRGNTGELFF
DNA: TGTGCCAGCAGTTTACGAGGGAACACCGGGGAGCTGTTTTTT
size: few
V: TRBV27
J: TRBJ2-2
D: NA

CDR3: CASSSDRSAYEQYF
DNA: TGTGCCAGCAGTTCCGACAGGTCTGCCTACGAGCAGTACTTC
size: NA
V: TRBV2
J: TRBJ2-7
D: NA

CDR3: CASSLGTVEQYF
DNA: TGTGCCAGCAGTTTAGGGACAGTCGAGCAGTACTTC
size: NA
V: TRBV12-3/TRBV12-4
J: TRBJ2-7
D: NA

CDR3: CASSSRMGYEQYF
DNA: TGTGCCAGCAGTTCCCGGATGGGTTACGAGCAGTACTTC
size: medium-sized
V: TRBV12-3/TRBV12-4
J: TRBJ2-7
D: NA

CDR3: CASSSPTARDTQYF
DNA: TGTGCCAGCAGCTCCCCAACGGCGAGAGATACGCAGTATTTT
size: NA
V: TRBV7-9
J: TRBJ2-3
D: NA

CDR3: CASSRADADTQYF
DNA: TGTGCCAGTAGTAGAGCAGATGCAGATACGCAGTATTTT
size: NA
V: TRBV19
J: TRBJ2-3
D: NA

CDR3: CASSIVGTTNEKLFF
DNA: TGTGCCAGTAGTATAGTTGGTACAACTAATGAAAAACTGTTTTTT
size: NA
V: TRBV19
J: TRBJ1-4
D: NA

CDR3: CAGDLTLGNEQFF
DNA: TGTGCCGGAGACCTGACCCTGGGCAATGAGCAGTTCTTC
size: NA
V: TRBV30
J: TRBJ2-1
D: NA

CDR3: CASSQLGRGQDEQYF
DNA: TGTGCCAGCAGCCAATTGGGGAGGGGGCAGGACGAGCAGTACTTC
size: NA
V: TRBV4-2
J: TRBJ2-7
D: NA

CDR3: CASRDRGTYEQYF
DNA: TGTGCCAGCCGGGACAGGGGGACCTACGAGCAGTACTTC
size: NA
V: TRBV10-3
J: TRBJ2-7
D: TRBD1